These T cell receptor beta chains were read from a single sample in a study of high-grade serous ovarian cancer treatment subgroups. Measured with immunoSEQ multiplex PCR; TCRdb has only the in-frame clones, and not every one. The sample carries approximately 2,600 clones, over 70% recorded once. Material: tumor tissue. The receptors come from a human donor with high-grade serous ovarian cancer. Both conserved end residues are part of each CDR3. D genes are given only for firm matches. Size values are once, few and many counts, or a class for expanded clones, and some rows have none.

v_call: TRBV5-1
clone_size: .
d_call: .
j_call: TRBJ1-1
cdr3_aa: CASSLELGNTEAFF
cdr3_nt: TGCGCCAGCAGCTTGGAGCTGGGGAACACTGAAGCTTTCTTT

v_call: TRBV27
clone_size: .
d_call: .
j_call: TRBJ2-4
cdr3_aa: CASSVARTVGRQEGLGKNIQYF
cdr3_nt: TGTGCCAGCAGTGTGGCGCGCACCGTTGGACGACAGGAGGGGCTTGGCAAAAACATTCAGTACTTC

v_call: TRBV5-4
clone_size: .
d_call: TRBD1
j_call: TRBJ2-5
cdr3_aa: CATAATAGQVPGETQYF
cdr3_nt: TGTGCCACCGCTGCCACTGCGGGACAGGTCCCCGGCGAGACCCAGTACTTC

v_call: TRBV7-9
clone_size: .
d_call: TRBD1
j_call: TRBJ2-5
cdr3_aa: CASSLIGQGGETQYF
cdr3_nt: TGTGCCAGCAGCTTAATCGGACAGGGGGGGGAGACCCAGTACTTC

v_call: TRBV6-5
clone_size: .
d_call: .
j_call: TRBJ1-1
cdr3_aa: CASTDGRGAFF
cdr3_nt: TGTGCCAGCACCGACGGGAGGGGAGCTTTCTTT

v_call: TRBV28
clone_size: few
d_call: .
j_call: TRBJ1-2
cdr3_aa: CASSFPERTSGGYTF
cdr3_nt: TGTGCCAGCAGTTTCCCCGAACGGACTTCTGGCGGCTACACCTTC

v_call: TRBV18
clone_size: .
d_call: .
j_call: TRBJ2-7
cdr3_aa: CASSQPGQGTYEQYF
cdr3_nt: TGTGCCAGCTCCCAACCGGGACAAGGGACCTACGAGCAGTACTTC

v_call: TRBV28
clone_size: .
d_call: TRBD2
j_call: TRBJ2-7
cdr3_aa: CASSPVSGVGNEQYF
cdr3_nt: TGTGCCAGCAGTCCAGTGAGCGGGGTCGGGAACGAGCAGTACTTC

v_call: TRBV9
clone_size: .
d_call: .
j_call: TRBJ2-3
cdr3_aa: CASSVMDGSTDTQYF
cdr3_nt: TGTGCCAGCAGCGTAATGGACGGAAGCACAGATACGCAGTATTTT

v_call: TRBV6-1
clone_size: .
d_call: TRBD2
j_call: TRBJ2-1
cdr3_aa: CACTRRASGYNEQFF
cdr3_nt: TGTGCCTGCACTCGGAGGGCTAGCGGATACAATGAGCAGTTCTTC

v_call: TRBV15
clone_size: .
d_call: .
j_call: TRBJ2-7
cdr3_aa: CATSVAGIWAEQYF
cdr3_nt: TGTGCCACCAGCGTCGCCGGGATCTGGGCCGAGCAGTACTTC

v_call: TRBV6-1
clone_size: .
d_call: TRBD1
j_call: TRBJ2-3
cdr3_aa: CASSRDRVVRDTQYF
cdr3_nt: TGTGCCAGCAGTCGGGACAGGGTTGTCAGAGATACGCAGTATTTT

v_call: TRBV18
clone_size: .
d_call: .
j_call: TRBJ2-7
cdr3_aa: CASSPPDGRIESYEQYF
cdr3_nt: TGTGCCAGCTCACCACCGGATGGGCGAATTGAATCCTACGAGCAGTACTTC

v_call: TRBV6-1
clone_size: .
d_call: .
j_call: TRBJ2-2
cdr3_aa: CASSVGLSTGELFF
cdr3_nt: TGTGCCAGCAGTGTCGGACTTTCCACCGGGGAGCTGTTTTTT

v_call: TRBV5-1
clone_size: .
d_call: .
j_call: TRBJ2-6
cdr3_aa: CASSLGQGGSGANVLTF
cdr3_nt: TGCGCCAGCAGCTTGGGTCAGGGAGGCTCTGGGGCCAACGTCCTGACTTTC

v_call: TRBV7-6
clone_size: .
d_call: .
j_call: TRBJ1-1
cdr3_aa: CASSLAGGMNTEAFF
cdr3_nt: TGTGCCAGCAGCTTAGCCGGCGGAATGAACACTGAAGCTTTCTTT

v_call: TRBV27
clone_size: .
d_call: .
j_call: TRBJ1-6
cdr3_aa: CASTPSQSYNSPLHF
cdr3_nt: TGTGCCAGCACCCCCTCCCAGTCATATAATTCACCCCTCCACTTT

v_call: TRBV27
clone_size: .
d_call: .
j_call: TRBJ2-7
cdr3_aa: CASSFGTRPYEQYF
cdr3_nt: TGTGCCAGCAGTTTTGGCACTAGACCCTACGAGCAGTACTTC

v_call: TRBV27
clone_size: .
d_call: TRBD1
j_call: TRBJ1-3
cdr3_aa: CASRQGASGNTIYF
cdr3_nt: TGTGCCAGCCGACAGGGGGCATCTGGAAACACCATATATTTT

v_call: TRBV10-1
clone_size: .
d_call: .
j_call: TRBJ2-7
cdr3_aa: CASSESGATPRQYF
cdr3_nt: TGCGCCAGCAGTGAGTCAGGGGCCACCCCACGGCAGTACTTC

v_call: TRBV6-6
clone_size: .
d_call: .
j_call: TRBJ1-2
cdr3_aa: CASSFPQGEGYTF
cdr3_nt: TGTGCCAGCAGCTTTCCCCAGGGTGAGGGCTACACCTTC

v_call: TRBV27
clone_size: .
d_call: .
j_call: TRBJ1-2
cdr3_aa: CASSHVDSANGYTF
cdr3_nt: TGTGCCAGCAGCCATGTGGACAGCGCCAATGGCTACACCTTC

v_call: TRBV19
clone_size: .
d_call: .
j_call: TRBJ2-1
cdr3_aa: CASSIGGSLHSYNEQFF
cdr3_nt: TGTGCCAGTAGTATAGGAGGGAGTTTACACTCCTACAATGAGCAGTTCTTC

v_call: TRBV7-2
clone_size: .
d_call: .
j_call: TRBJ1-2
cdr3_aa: CASSFLRNGYTF
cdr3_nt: TGTGCCAGCAGCTTTTTACGGAACGGCTACACCTTC

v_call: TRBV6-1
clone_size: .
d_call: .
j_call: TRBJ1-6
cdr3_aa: CASSEALAGLMSPLHF
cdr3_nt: TGTGCCAGCAGTGAAGCGCTAGCCGGTTTAATGTCACCCCTCCACTTT